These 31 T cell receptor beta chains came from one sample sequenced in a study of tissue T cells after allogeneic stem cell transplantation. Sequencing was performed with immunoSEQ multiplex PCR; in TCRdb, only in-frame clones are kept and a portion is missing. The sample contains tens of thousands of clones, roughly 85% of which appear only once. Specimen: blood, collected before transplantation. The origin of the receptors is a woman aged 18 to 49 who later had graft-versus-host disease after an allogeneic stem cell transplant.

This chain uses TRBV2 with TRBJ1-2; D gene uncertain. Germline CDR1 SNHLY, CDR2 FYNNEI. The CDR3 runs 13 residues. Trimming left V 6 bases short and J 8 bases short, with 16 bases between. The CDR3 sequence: CASRAEGTQGYTF. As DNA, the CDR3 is TGTGCCAGCAGGGCCGAGGGAACGCAGGGCTACACCTTC.

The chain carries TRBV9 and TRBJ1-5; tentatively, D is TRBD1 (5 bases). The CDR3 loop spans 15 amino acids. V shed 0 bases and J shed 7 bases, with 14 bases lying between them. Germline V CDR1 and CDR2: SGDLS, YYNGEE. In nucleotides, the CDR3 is TGTGCCAGCAGCGTAGAAGCAGGGCTGGGGCAGCCCCAGCATTTT. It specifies CASSVEAGLGQPQHF.

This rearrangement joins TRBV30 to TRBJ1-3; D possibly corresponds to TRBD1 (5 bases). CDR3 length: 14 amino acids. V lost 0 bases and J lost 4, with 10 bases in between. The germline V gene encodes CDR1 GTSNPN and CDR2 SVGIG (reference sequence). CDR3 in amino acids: CAWSVGAQGNTIYF. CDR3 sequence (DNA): TGTGCCTGGAGTGTTGGGGCCCAGGGAAACACCATATATTTT. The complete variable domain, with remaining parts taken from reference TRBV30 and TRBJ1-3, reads SQTIHQWPATLVQPVGSPLSLECTVEGTSNPNLYWYRQAAGRGLQLLFYSVGIGQISSEVPQNLSASRPQDRQFILSSKKLLLSDSGFYLCAWSVGAQGNTIYFGEGSWLTVV.

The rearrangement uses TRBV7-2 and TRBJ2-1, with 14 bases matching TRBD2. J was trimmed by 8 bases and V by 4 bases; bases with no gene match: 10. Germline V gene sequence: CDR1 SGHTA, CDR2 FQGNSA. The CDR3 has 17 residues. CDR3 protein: CASSSQTTSGGAHEQFF. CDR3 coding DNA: TGTGCCAGCAGCTCACAAACGACTAGCGGGGGGGCACATGAGCAGTTCTTC.

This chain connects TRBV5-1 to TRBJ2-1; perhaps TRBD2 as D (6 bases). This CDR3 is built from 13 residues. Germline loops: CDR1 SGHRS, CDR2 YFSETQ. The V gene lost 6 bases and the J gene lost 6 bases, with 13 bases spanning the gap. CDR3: CASTRDSPNEQFF. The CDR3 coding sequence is TGCGCCAGCACCCGGGACTCACCCAATGAGCAGTTCTTC. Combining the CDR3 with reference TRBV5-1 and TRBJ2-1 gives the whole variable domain KAGVTQTPRYLIKTRGQQVTLSCSPISGHRSVSWYQQTPGQGLQFLFEYFSETQRNKGNFPGRFSGRQFSNSRSEMNVSTLELGDSALYLCASTRDSPNEQFFGPGTRLTVL.

The CDR3 reads CATSRGDTEAFF. The CDR3 DNA follows: TGTGCCACCAGCAGAGGCGACACTGAAGCTTTCTTT. The chain uses TRBV15 and TRBJ1-1; the D is unclear. Germline loops: CDR1 LNHNV, CDR2 YYDKDF (reference sequence). The CDR3 length is 12 residues. Trimming removed 1 base at V and 3 bases at J, with 3 bases between.

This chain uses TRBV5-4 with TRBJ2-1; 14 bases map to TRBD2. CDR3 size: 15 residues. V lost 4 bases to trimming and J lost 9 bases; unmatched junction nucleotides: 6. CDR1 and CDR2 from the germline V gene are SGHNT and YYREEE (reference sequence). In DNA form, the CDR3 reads TGTGCCAGCAGCGCGACTAGCGGGAGGGCCAGTGAGCAGTTCTTC. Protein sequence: CASSATSGRASEQFF.

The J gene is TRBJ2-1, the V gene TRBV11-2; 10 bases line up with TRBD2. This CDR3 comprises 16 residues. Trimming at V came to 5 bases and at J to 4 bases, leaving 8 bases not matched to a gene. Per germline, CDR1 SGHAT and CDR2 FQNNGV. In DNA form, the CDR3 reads TGTGCCAGCAGCCCTTTACTAGCGGGGTTTTACAATGAGCAGTTCTTC. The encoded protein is CASSPLLAGFYNEQFF.

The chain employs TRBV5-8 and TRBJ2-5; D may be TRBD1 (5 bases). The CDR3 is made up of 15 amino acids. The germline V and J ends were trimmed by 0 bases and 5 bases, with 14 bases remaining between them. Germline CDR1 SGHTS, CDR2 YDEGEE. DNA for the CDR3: TGTGCCAGCAGCTTGGAAGTTGGCAGGGTTGAGACCCAGTACTTC. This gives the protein CASSLEVGRVETQYF.

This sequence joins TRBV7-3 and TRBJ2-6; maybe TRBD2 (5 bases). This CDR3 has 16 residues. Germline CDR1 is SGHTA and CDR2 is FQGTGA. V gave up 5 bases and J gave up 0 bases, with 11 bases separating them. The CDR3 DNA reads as TGTGCCAGCAGCGCATCAGGAGGCTCTGGGGCCAACGTCCTGACTTTC. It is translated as CASSASGGSGANVLTF.

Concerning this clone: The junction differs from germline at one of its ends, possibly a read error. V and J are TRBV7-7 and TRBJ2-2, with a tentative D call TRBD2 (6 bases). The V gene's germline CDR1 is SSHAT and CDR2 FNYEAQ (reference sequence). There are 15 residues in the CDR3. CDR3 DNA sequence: TGTGCTAGCAGCTTTATCGGGGGTTCCACCGGGGAGCTGTTTTTT. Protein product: CASSFIGGSTGELFF. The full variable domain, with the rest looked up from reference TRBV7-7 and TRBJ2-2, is GAGVSQSPRYKVTKRGQDVTLRCDPISSHATLYWYQQALGQGPEFLTYFNYEAQPDKSGLPSDRFSAERPEGSISTLTIQRTEQRDSAMYRCASSFIGGSTGELFFGEGSRLTVL.

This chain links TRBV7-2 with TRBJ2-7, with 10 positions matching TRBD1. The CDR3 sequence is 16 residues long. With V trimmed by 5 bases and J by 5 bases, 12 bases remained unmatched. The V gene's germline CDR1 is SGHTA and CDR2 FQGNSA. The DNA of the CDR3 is TGTGCCAGCAGCCTTAGGTGGGGACAGGGGTCCCACGAGCAGTACTTC. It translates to CASSLRWGQGSHEQYF.

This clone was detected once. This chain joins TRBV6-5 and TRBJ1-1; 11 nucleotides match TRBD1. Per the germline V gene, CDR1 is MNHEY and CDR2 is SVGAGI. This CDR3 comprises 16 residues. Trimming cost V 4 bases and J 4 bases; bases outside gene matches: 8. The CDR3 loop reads CASSFPGQGAATEAFF. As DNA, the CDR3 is TGTGCCAGCAGTTTCCCCGGACAGGGGGCCGCCACTGAAGCTTTCTTT.

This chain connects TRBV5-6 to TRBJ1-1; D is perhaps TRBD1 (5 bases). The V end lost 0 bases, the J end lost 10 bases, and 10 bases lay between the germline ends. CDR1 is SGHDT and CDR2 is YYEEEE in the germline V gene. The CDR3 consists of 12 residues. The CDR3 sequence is CASSLGRVRAFF. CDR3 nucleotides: TGTGCCAGCAGCTTGGGCAGGGTGCGAGCTTTCTTT.

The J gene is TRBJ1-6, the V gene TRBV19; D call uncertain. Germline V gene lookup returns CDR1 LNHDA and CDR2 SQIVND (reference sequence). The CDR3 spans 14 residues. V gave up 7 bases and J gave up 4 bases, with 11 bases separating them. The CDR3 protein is CASKGLQYNSPLHF. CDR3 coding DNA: TGTGCCAGTAAAGGGTTGCAGTATAATTCACCCCTCCACTTT.

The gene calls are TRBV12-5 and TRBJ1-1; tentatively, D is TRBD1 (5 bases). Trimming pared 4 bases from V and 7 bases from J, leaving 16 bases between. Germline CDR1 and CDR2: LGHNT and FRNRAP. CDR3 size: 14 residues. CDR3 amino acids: CASGSGQGSGEAFF. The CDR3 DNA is TGTGCTAGTGGTTCAGGACAAGGAAGCGGTGAAGCTTTCTTT. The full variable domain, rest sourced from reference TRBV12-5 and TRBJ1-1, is DARVTQTPRHKVTEMGQEVTMRCQPILGHNTVFWYRQTMMQGLELLAYFRNRAPLDDSGMPKDRFSAEMPDATLATLKIQPSEPRDSAVYFCASGSGQGSGEAFFGQGTRLTVV.

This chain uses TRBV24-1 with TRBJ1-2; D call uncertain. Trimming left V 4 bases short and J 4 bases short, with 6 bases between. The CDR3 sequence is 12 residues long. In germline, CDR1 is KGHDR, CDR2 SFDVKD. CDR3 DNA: TGTGCCACCAGTGACGATGGCTATGGCTACACCTTC. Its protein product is CATSDDGYGYTF.

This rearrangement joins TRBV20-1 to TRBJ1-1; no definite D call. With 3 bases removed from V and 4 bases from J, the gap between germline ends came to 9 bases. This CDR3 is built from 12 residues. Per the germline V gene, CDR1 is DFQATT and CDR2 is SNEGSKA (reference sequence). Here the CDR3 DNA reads TGCAGTGCTAGTAATCACGGCACTGAAGCTTTCTTT. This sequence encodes CSASNHGTEAFF.

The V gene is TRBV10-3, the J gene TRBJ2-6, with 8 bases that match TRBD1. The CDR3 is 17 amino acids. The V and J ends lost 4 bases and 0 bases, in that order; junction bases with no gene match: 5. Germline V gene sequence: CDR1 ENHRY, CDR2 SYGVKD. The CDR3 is CAISGRDRLSGANVLTF. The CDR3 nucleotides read TGTGCCATCAGTGGACGGGACAGGCTCTCTGGGGCCAACGTCCTGACTTTC.

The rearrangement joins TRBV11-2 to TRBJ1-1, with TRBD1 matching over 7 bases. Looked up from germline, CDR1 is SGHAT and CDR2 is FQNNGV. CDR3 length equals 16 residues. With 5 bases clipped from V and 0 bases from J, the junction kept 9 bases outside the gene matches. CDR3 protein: CASSTHRGPMNTEAFF. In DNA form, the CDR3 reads TGTGCCAGCAGCACCCACAGGGGTCCCATGAACACTGAAGCTTTCTTT.

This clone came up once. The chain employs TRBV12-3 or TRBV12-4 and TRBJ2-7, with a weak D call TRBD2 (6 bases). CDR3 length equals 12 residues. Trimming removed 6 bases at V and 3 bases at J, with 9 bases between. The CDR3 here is CASSGGVYEQYF. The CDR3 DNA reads TGTGCCAGCAGCGGGGGAGTCTACGAGCAGTACTTC.

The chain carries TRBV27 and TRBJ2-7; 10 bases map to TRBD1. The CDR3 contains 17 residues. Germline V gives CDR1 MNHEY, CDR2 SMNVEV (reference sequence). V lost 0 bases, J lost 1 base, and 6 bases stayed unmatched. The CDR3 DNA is TGTGCCAGCAGTTTATCCCGGGACAGGGGCGCTTCCTACGAGCAGTACTTC. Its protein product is CASSLSRDRGASYEQYF.

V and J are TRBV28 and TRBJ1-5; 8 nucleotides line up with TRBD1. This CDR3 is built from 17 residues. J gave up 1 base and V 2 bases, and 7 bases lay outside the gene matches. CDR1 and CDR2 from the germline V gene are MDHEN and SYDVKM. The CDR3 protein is CASSLVQGARSNQPQHF. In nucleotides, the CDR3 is TGTGCCAGCAGTTTAGTCCAGGGGGCGAGAAGCAATCAGCCCCAGCATTTT.

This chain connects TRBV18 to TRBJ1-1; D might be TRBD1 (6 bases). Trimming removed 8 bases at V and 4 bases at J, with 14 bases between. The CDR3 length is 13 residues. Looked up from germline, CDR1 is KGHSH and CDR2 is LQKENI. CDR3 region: CASVQGVVTEAFF. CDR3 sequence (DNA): TGTGCCAGCGTACAGGGAGTAGTCACTGAAGCTTTCTTT. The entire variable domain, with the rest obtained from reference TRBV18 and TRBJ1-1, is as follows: NAGVMQNPRHLVRRRGQEARLRCSPMKGHSHVYWYRQLPEEGLKFMVYLQKENIIDESGMPKERFSAEFPKEGPSILRIQQVVRGDSAAYFCASVQGVVTEAFFGQGTRLTVV.

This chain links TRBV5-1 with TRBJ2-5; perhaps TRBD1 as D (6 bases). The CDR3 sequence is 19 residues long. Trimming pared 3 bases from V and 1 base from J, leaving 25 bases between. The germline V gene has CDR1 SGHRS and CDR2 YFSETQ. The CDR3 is CASSWRAPGQHPAQETQYF. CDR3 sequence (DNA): TGCGCCAGCAGCTGGCGGGCCCCCGGACAGCACCCGGCCCAAGAGACCCAGTACTTC. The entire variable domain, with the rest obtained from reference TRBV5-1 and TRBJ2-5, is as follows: KAGVTQTPRYLIKTRGQQVTLSCSPISGHRSVSWYQQTPGQGLQFLFEYFSETQRNKGNFPGRFSGRQFSNSRSEMNVSTLELGDSALYLCASSWRAPGQHPAQETQYFGPGTRLLVL.

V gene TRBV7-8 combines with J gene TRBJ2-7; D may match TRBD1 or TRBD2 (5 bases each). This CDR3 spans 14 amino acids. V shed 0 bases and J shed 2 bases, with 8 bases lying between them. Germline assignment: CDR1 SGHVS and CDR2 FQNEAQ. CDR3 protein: CASSLAGPAYEQYF. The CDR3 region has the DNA TGTGCCAGCAGCTTAGCGGGACCCGCCTACGAGCAGTACTTC.

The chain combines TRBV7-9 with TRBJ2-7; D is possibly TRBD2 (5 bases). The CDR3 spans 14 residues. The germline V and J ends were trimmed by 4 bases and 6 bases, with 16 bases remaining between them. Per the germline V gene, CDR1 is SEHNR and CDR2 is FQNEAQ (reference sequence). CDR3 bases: TGTGCCAGCAGCTACCAGAGGGCCCTGGGCGAGCAGTACTTC. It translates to CASSYQRALGEQYF.

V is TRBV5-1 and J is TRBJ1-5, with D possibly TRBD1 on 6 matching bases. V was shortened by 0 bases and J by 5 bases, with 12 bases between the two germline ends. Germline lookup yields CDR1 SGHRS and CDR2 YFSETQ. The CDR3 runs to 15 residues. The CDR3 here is CASSLAGVQDQPQHF. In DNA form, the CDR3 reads TGCGCCAGCAGCTTGGCAGGGGTGCAAGATCAGCCCCAGCATTTT. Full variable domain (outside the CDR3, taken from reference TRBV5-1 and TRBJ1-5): KAGVTQTPRYLIKTRGQQVTLSCSPISGHRSVSWYQQTPGQGLQFLFEYFSETQRNKGNFPGRFSGRQFSNSRSEMNVSTLELGDSALYLCASSLAGVQDQPQHFGDGTRLSIL.

The CDR3 loop is CASSLGPPDRDTPYEQYF. CDR3 nucleotide sequence: TGCGCCAGCAGCTTGGGACCTCCGGATCGGGACACTCCCTACGAGCAGTACTTC. V is TRBV5-1 and J is TRBJ2-7; tentative D call: TRBD1 (6 bases). Germline lookup yields CDR1 SGHRS and CDR2 YFSETQ. Trimming shortened V by 0 bases and J by 2 bases, and 21 bases separated the two germline ends. The CDR3 consists of 18 residues.

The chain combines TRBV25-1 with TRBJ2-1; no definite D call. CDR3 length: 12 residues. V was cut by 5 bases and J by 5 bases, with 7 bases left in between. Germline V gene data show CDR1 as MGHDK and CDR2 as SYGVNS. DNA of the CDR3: TGTGCCAGCAGTAGTGGCGACAATGAGCAGTTCTTC. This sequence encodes CASSSGDNEQFF.

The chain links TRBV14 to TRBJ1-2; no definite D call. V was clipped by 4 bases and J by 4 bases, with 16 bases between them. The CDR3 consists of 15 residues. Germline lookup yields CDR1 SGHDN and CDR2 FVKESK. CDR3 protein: CASSRDGVLPYGYTF. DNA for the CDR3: TGTGCCAGCAGCCGTGACGGGGTCCTGCCCTATGGCTACACCTTC.